This TCR beta chain was sequenced for a study of cytomegalovirus exposure and HLA in healthy donors. Broader study findings: Whilst most TCR sequences proved rare, a subset of public TCRs occurred across many donors. According to an earlier analysis, most TCR beta V segments yielded productive rearrangements about 87% or about 30% of the time. It was reported that TCR beta sequences correctly inferred the HLA-A and HLA-B alleles for most subjects.

This CDR3 comprises 19 residues. Germline V CDR1 and CDR2: ENHRY, SYGVKD. The trim removed 7 bases at V and 0 bases at J, leaving 15 bases unmatched. Use of 60 Vbeta and 13 Jbeta primers characterized the PCR. TCRdb's table, derived via immunoSEQ multiplex PCR, lists solely in-frame clones and lacks some. The data show about 150,000 clones, roughly 72% seen once. Of note for this clone: The antigen is undetermined.

Healthy individuals who donated bone marrow served as the donors. The genes are TRBV10-3 and TRBJ2-6, with 7 positions matching TRBD1. Input material: PBMCs. The clonotype originates from a man younger than 40 in good health and CMV-seronegative. The CDR3 DNA follows: TGTGCCATCATGTCGTTGGTAGGGGACAGTATCTCTGGGGCCAACGTCCTGACTTTC. Translating it yields CAIMSLVGDSISGANVLTF.